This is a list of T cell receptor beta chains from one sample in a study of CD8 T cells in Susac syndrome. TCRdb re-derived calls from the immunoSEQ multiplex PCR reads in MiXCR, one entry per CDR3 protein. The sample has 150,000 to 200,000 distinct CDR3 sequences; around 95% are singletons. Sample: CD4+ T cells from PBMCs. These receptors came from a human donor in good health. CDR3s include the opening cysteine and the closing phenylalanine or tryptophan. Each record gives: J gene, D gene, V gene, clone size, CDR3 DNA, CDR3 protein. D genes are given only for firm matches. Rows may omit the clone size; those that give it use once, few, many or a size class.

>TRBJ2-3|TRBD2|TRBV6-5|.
TGTGCCAGCAGCCTGACTAGCCGCACAGATACGCAGTATTTT
CASSLTSRTDTQYF
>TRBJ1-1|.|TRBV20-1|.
TGCAGTGCTAACCCAGGGGAAACTGAAGCTTTCTTT
CSANPGETEAFF
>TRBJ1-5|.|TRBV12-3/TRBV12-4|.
TGTGCCAGCAGTCCCTCTGGGCGGCAGGACAATCAGCCCCAGCATTTT
CASSPSGRQDNQPQHF
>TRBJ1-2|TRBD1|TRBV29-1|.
TGCAGCGTTGAAGAACAGGGGTGGGATGGCTACACCTTC
CSVEEQGWDGYTF
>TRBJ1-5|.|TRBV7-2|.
TGTGCCAGCAGCTGGGACTATAATCAGCCCCAGCATTTT
CASSWDYNQPQHF
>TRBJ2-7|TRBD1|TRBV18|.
TGTGCCAGCTCACCCCCTGGGGACAGGGGCCTCCACGAGCAGTACTTC
CASSPPGDRGLHEQYF
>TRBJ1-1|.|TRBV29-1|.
TGCAGCGTTGTGAGTAGGACAGCGTTGAACACTGAAGCTTTCTTT
CSVVSRTALNTEAFF
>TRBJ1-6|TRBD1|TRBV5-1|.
TGCGCCAGCAGCCCCGGACAGGGTGGTTCACCCCTCCACTTT
CASSPGQGGSPLHF
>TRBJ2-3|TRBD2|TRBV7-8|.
TGTGCCAGCAGCTTAGATCGGGGGGGCACAGATACGCAGTATTTT
CASSLDRGGTDTQYF
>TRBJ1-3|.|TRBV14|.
TGTGCCAGCAGTCTCGACAGGTATAAAGGAAACACCATATATTTT
CASSLDRYKGNTIYF
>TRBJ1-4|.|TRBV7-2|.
TGTGCCAGCAGCTTCGGGGGAAACAGTGAAAAACTGTTTTTT
CASSFGGNSEKLFF
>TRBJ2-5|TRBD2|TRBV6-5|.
TGTGCCAGCAAGGGGTTGGGGGGAGGGGAGACCCAGTACTTC
CASKGLGGGETQYF
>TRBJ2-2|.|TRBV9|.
TGTGCCAGCAACCTAGGGAACACCGGGGAGCTGTTTTTT
CASNLGNTGELFF
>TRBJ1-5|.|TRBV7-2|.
TGTGCCAGCAGCTTTACCCGGGGAGGCAATCAGCCCCAGCATTTT
CASSFTRGGNQPQHF
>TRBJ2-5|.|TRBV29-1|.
TGCAGCGTTGAAGTTGGTAATGGAGAGACCCAGTACTTC
CSVEVGNGETQYF
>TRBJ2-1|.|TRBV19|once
TGTGCCAGTAGTATAGGCGCAACCTACTACAATGAGCAGTTCTTC
CASSIGATYYNEQFF
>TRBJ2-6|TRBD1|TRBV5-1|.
TGCGCCAGCAGCGGACAGGGGGCGTTGGGGGCCAACGTCCTGACTTTC
CASSGQGALGANVLTF
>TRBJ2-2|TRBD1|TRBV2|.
TGTGCCAGCGACTCAGGGGGCTTGGGCACCGGGGAGCTGTTTTTT
CASDSGGLGTGELFF
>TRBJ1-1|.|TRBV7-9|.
TGTGCCAGCAGCCCCCCGGGCAGTGAAGCTTTCTTT
CASSPPGSEAFF
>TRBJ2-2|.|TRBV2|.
TGTGCCAGCAGTGAGGAGTATGATGCCGGGGAGCTGTTTTTT
CASSEEYDAGELFF
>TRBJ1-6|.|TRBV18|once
TGTGCCAGCTCCCCCGACCCAAATTCACCCCTCCACTTT
CASSPDPNSPLHF
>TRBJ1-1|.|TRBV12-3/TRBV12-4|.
TGTGCCAGCAGTTTTTGGGTGAACACTGAAGCTTTCTTT
CASSFWVNTEAFF
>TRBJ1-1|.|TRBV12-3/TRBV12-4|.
TGTGCCAGCAGCCTCGGAGTGGGAACTGAAGCTTTCTTT
CASSLGVGTEAFF
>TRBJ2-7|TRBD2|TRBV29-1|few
TGCAGCGTTTCGCTAGCGGGGGTGACCCTTCAGGAGCAGTACTTC
CSVSLAGVTLQEQYF
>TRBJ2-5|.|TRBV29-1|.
TGCAGCCTTCGTGGCAATCTAGCGCGGGCAGAGACCCAGTACTTC
CSLRGNLARAETQYF
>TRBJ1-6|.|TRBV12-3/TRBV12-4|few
TGTGCCAGCAGTCGAGGGGGATATAATTCACCCCTCCACTTT
CASSRGGYNSPLHF
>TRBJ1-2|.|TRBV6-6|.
TGTGCCAGCAGAGACCGTCCGACAGGTCGAGGTGGCTACACCTTC
CASRDRPTGRGGYTF
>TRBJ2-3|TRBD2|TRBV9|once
TGTGCCAGCAGCGGTAGCGGGGGGGGCACAGATACGCAGTATTTT
CASSGSGGGTDTQYF
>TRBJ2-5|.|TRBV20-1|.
TGCAGTGCTAGTTGGGTCGGACAAGAGACCCAGTACTTC
CSASWVGQETQYF
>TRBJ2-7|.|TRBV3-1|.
TGTGCCAGCAGCCAAGCGTTAGCGAACTTCTACGAGCAGTACTTC
CASSQALANFYEQYF
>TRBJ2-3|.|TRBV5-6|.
TGTGCCAGCAGCTTGGGGGTCCCGGCAGATACGCAGTATTTT
CASSLGVPADTQYF
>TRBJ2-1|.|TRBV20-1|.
TGCAGTGCTAGAGCCTTCGACTGGAGCTCCTACAATGAGCAGTTCTTC
CSARAFDWSSYNEQFF
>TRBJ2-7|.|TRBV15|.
TGTGCCACCAGCAGGACTCTGACCTACGAGCAGTACTTC
CATSRTLTYEQYF
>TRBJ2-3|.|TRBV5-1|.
TGCGCCAGCAGCTTGGTCGCAGGGTGGAATGGAGATACGCAGTATTTT
CASSLVAGWNGDTQYF
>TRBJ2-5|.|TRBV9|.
TGTGCCAGCAGCGTAGGTGCCCTTCAAGAGACCCAGTACTTC
CASSVGALQETQYF
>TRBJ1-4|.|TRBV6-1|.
TGTGCCAGCAGTGAGCCGGGGGCAACTAATGAAAAACTGTTTTTT
CASSEPGATNEKLFF
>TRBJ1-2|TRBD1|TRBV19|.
TGTGCCGTCCTGGACAGGGGGCTTGGGGGCTACACCTTC
CAVLDRGLGGYTF
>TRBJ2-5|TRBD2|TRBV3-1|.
TGTGCCAGCAGCCAAGGTAGCGGGGGGGCGGAGACCCAGTACTTC
CASSQGSGGAETQYF
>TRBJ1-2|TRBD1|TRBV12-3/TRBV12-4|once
TGTGCCAGCAGTTTAAGGACAGGGGGCGCGAGAGGCTACACCTTC
CASSLRTGGARGYTF
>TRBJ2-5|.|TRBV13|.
TGTGCCAGCAGCTTGGACACGCAAGAGACCCAGTACTTC
CASSLDTQETQYF
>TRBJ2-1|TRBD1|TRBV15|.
TGTGCCACCAGCGGAGCGCCGGGGACAGGCCTATCCAGTGAGCAGTTCTTC
CATSGAPGTGLSSEQFF
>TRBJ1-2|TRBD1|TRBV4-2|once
TGTGCCAGCAGCCAAGAGGGGAGCAGGGGGCCCTTGAGTAATGGCTACACCTTC
CASSQEGSRGPLSNGYTF
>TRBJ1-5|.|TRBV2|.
TGTGCCAGCAGGATTACTGATAGCAATCAGCCCCAGCATTTT
CASRITDSNQPQHF
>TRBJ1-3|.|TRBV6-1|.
TGTGCCAGCAGGACCGCCTTCACACCGAGCTCTGGAAACACCATATATTTT
CASRTAFTPSSGNTIYF
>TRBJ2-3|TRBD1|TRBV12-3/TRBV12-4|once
TGTGCCAGCAGCTCCACAGGGGGCCGGCAGTATTTT
CASSSTGGRQYF
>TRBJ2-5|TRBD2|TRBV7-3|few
TGTGCCAGCAGCTTCCAGCGGGGGGGTCAAGAGACCCAGTACTTC
CASSFQRGGQETQYF
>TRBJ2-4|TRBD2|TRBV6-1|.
TGTGCCAGCAGTGCGGGGGGATCGGGGTCCATTCAGTACTTC
CASSAGGSGSIQYF